These 19 T cell receptor beta chains came from one sample sequenced in a study of T cells in Graves' hyperthyroidism and ophthalmopathy. Amplified regions were TCR beta CDR3 sequences from RNA transcripts. RT-PCR in the first round (using the HTBI primer set) targeted the TCR CDR3. TCRdb used MiXCR to reprocess the multiplex PCR reads, holding one entry per CDR3 protein. This sample carries more than 500,000 distinct CDR3 sequences, about 16% of them seen once, and the ten largest clones take around 4%. The sequenced sample was blood. These receptors were collected from a woman younger than 45 with Graves' hyperthyroidism.

The table lists this clonotype with many counts. This chain uses TRBV24-1 with TRBJ1-5; 7 nucleotides align to TRBD1. Germline V gene sequence: CDR1 KGHDR, CDR2 SFDVKD. The V and J ends lost 6 bases and 1 base, in that order; junction bases with no gene match: 8. This CDR3 contains 16 residues. CDR3 loop: CATSSTGVASNQPQHF. DNA of the CDR3: TGTGCCACCAGTTCCACAGGGGTGGCCAGCAATCAGCCCCAGCATTTT.

This clonotype was counted ten times or more. This sequence joins TRBV20-1 and TRBJ2-7, with 8 bases that match TRBD2. The CDR3 covers 14 residues. The trim removed 8 bases at V and 2 bases at J, leaving 11 bases unmatched. Germline CDR1 DFQATT, CDR2 SNEGSKA (reference sequence). The CDR3 region is CSNRGGTWPYEQYF. CDR3 DNA: TGCAGTAACCGGGGGGGGACTTGGCCCTACGAGCAGTACTTC.

The table lists this clonotype with many counts. The chain couples TRBV11-3 to TRBJ1-1; D is uncertain. This CDR3 region has 16 residues. The ends were cut back, 2 bases at V and 1 base at J, with 14 bases in the middle. Germline V gene lookup returns CDR1 SGHNT and CDR2 YENEEA. CDR3 in DNA: TGTGCCAGCAGCTTAACGACGGTGATGGGGAACACTGAAGCTTTCTTT. Amino acids: CASSLTTVMGNTEAFF.

The table lists this clonotype with a few counts. The chain combines TRBV10-3 with TRBJ1-2; 8 bases line up with TRBD1. The germline gives CDR1 ENHRY, CDR2 SYGVKD. The CDR3 consists of 14 residues. The V segment lost 3 bases and the J segment 8 bases; nucleotides outside the gene matches: 8. CDR3 nucleotides: TGTGCCATCAGTGACCTAGAGACAGGGGAAGGCTACACCTTC. Translating gives CAISDLETGEGYTF.

The chain couples TRBV3-1 to TRBJ1-6; 9 positions agree with TRBD1. CDR1 is LGHDT, CDR2 YNNKEL, per germline (reference sequence). The V gene end was trimmed by 4 bases and the J gene end by 14 bases; junction bases not matched to a gene: 9. The CDR3 is made up of 14 amino acids. Here the CDR3 DNA reads TGTGCCAGCAGCCGCCGGGACAGGGTAGAATCCCTCCACTTT. Amino acids: CASSRRDRVESLHF.

This clonotype has at least ten counts. The chain carries TRBV11-2 and TRBJ1-1; no firm D call. Trimming pared 6 bases from V and 2 bases from J, leaving 7 bases between. Germline V gives CDR1 SGHAT, CDR2 FQNNGV. This CDR3 has 12 amino acids. The CDR3 bases are TGTGCCAGCAGAGCAGACAACACTGAAGCTTTCTTT. It translates to CASRADNTEAFF.

The rearrangement uses TRBV4-3 and TRBJ1-6; no firm D call. The CDR3 sequence is 16 residues long. Germline V gene sequence: CDR1 LGHNA, CDR2 YSLEER. Trimming took 1 base from V and 4 from J, leaving 11 bases between them. The chain's CDR3 is CASSQAVSSYNSPLHF. CDR3 in DNA: TGCGCCAGCAGCCAAGCCGTTTCCAGTTATAATTCACCCCTCCACTTT.

This clonotype has at least ten counts. The chain combines TRBV28 with TRBJ1-6, with TRBD1 as a possible D gene (5 bases). The V gene's germline CDR1 is MDHEN and CDR2 SYDVKM. The CDR3 contains 14 residues. V lost 3 bases, J lost 8 bases, and 11 bases lay in between. CDR3 residues: CASSLGGGHSPLHF. The CDR3 DNA reads TGTGCCAGCAGTTTGGGGGGGGGTCATTCACCCCTCCACTTT.

This clonotype came up many times. The chain employs TRBV28 and TRBJ2-7; D gene unclear. V was trimmed by 2 bases and J by 3 bases, leaving 8 bases between them. The length of the CDR3 is 13 residues. Germline V gives CDR1 MDHEN, CDR2 SYDVKM. The CDR3 DNA is TGTGCCAGCAGTTTAACAGAGAACTACGAGCAGTACTTC. This translates into CASSLTENYEQYF.

The V gene is TRBV30, the J gene TRBJ1-2; tentatively, D is TRBD1 (5 bases). Germline loops: CDR1 GTSNPN, CDR2 SVGIG (reference sequence). The CDR3 consists of 13 residues. Trimming took 0 bases from V and 7 from J, leaving 12 bases between them. This CDR3 is CAWSVRREGGYTF. CDR3 nucleotides: TGTGCCTGGAGTGTCCGCAGGGAGGGTGGCTACACCTTC.

V usage is TRBV7-2 and J usage is TRBJ2-1; TRBD2 agrees at 8 bases. The J segment lost 0 bases and the V segment lost 1 base, leaving 11 bases of the junction unmatched. This CDR3 contains 19 residues. Germline lookup yields CDR1 SGHTA and CDR2 FQGNSA. As DNA, the CDR3 is TGTGCCAGCAGCTTAGAATACGTGCGACTAGCGAGCTCCTACAATGAGCAGTTCTTC. This codes for CASSLEYVRLASSYNEQFF.

This clonotype was detected many times. The chain couples TRBV9 to TRBJ2-3; 13 bases align to TRBD2. The V gene end was trimmed by 3 bases and the J gene end by 6 bases; junction bases not matched to a gene: 4. Germline assignment: CDR1 SGDLS and CDR2 YYNGEE. The CDR3 covers 15 residues. DNA of the CDR3: TGTGCCAGCAGCGCACTAGCGGGAGGGAGGGATACGCAGTATTTT. This translates into CASSALAGGRDTQYF.

This clonotype was observed at least ten times. The chain joins TRBV2 to TRBJ2-1; maybe TRBD1 (5 bases). The germline CDR1 and CDR2 sequences are SNHLY and FYNNEI. This CDR3 has 12 residues. The V end was cut by 3 bases, the J end by 8 bases, with 8 bases between. CDR3 in DNA: TGTGCCAGCAGTGAGGAAGGGGATGAGCAGTTCTTC. Translating it yields CASSEEGDEQFF.

This clonotype appeared many times. The J gene is TRBJ1-2, the V gene TRBV20-1; D gene uncertain. Looked up from germline, CDR1 is DFQATT and CDR2 is SNEGSKA (reference sequence). The CDR3 has 13 amino acids. Trimming shortened V by 1 base and J by 4 bases, and 10 bases separated the two germline ends. The CDR3 loop reads CSARADGSYGYTF. CDR3 bases: TGCAGTGCTAGAGCAGACGGGAGCTATGGCTACACCTTC.

This clonotype was detected a few times. The CDR3 protein is CASSFFGTSGNEQYF. As DNA, the CDR3 is TGCGCCAGCAGCTTTTTCGGGACTAGCGGGAACGAGCAGTACTTC. V usage is TRBV5-1 and J usage is TRBJ2-7; 13 nucleotides agree with TRBD2. V was clipped by 2 bases and J by 5 bases; unmatched bases: 4. There are 15 residues in the CDR3. Germline lookup yields CDR1 SGHRS and CDR2 YFSETQ.

CDR3 sequence reads: CASSQYLTDTQYF. The CDR3 coding sequence is TGTGCCAGCAGTCAGTACTTGACAGATACGCAGTATTTT. The chain couples TRBV2 to TRBJ2-3, with unresolved D. The length of the CDR3 is 13 residues. V was shortened by 5 bases and J by 3 bases, with 9 bases between the two germline ends. CDR1 SNHLY and CDR2 FYNNEI come from the germline V gene.

J is TRBJ2-7 and V is TRBV29-1; D remains unclear. The germline gives CDR1 SQVTM, CDR2 ANQGSEA. V lost 5 bases to trimming and J lost 2 bases, with 19 bases between them. The CDR3 sequence is 15 residues long. In nucleotides, the CDR3 is TGCAGCGTTTGGTTCCCGGGTCCAGCCCCCTACGAGCAGTACTTC. It encodes CSVWFPGPAPYEQYF.

The table lists this clonotype with many counts. V and J are TRBV2 and TRBJ2-3; D uncertain. This CDR3 has 13 residues. With 3 bases removed from V and 5 bases from J, the gap between germline ends came to 9 bases. Germline V gene data show CDR1 as SNHLY and CDR2 as FYNNEI. For the CDR3, the DNA is TGTGCCAGCAGTGACGGCCGTTTAGATACGCAGTATTTT. Protein: CASSDGRLDTQYF.

The chain is built from TRBV7-9 and TRBJ2-5; 11 positions match TRBD1. V was pared by 5 bases and J by 4 bases, with 6 bases of the junction left unmatched. The V gene's germline CDR1 is SEHNR and CDR2 FQNEAQ (reference sequence). The CDR3 runs 15 residues. CDR3 region: CASSATGTGGETQYF. The CDR3 bases are TGTGCCAGCAGCGCGACGGGGACAGGGGGAGAGACCCAGTACTTC.